This T cell receptor (beta chain) was captured by sequencing in a study of T cells in localized non-small cell lung cancer. Study outcomes and limitations: Uninvolved nearby lung showed the greatest T cell clonality, exceeding that found in tumor. Across samples, adjacent lung featured a median around 57 of the top 100 tumor clones.

TCRdb's copy holds only in-frame clones and misses some; the assay was immunoSEQ multiplex PCR. This sample yields a few thousand clones, of which roughly 25% are seen a single time; about 17% belongs to the top ten. The CDR3 extends over 17 amino acids. The germline V and J ends were trimmed by 5 bases and 7 bases, with 24 bases remaining between them. Germline V CDR1 and CDR2: SGHNT, YENEEA. As for this clone: Its antigen is currently unknown.

Material: lung tumor tissue, obtained before any cancer treatment. This rearrangement joins TRBV11-3 to TRBJ2-1; D is possibly TRBD1 (6 bases). The TCR originated in an older female donor with stage III lung adenocarcinoma. The CDR3 region has the DNA TGTGCCAGCAGCCGCGACTATGGGGTACAGGGCAGGAATGAGCAGTTCTTC. This codes for CASSRDYGVQGRNEQFF.